This record concerns one T cell receptor beta chain sequence. The antigen is undetermined. The CDR3 has 15 residues. CDR1 and CDR2 from the germline V gene are LNHDA and SQIVND (reference sequence). Trimming cost V 3 bases and J 1 base, with 9 bases left between them. The data derive from a study of shared clonotypes between healthy human individuals. Study outcomes and limitations: Generally, naive subsets came out with larger estimated richness than memory subsets.

Sequencing was at deep level. Sequenced by immunoSEQ multiplex PCR; TCRdb stores in-frame clones only, minus some. The sample lists about 2.4 million clones, roughly 93% seen once, with about 0.34% in the top ten. Those who donated were healthy HIV-negative adults, with no recent acute infections or vaccinations reported. Subsets obtained from CD4+ cells comprised CD45RA+ naive and CD45RA-negative memory cells. Sequencing input: naive CD4+ T cells from PBMCs. The subset was: CD45RA+ positively selected. The rearrangement uses TRBV19 and TRBJ2-2; D is ambiguous. This TCR derives from a man between 18 and 29 years old in good health. Some clones in this sample may be carry-over from other donors' samples. The CDR3 DNA reads TGTGCCAGTAGTATCGGCCAGAGGAACACCGGGGAGCTGTTTTTT. Translating it yields CASSIGQRNTGELFF.